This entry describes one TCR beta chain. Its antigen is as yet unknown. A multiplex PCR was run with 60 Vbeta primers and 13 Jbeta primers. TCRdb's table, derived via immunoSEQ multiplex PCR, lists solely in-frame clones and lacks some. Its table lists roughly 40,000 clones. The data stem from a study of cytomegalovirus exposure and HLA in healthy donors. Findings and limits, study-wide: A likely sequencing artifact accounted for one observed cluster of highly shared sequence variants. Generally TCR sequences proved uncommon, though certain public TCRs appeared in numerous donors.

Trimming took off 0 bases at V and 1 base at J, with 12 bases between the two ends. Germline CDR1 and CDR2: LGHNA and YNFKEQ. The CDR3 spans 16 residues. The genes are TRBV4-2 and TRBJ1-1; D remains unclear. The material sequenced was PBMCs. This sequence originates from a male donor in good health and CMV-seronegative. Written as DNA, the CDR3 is TGTGCCAGCAGCCAAGAGGCGACTTTGGCGAACACTGAAGCTTTCTTT. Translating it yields CASSQEATLANTEAFF.